These 32 T cell receptor beta chains were sequenced from one sample in a study of spatial heterogeneity in lung cancer. TCRdb processed the 5' RACE reads anew with MiXCR; each CDR3 protein has one entry. Of about 92,000 distinct CDR3 sequences in the sample, about an eighth are singletons; the top ten hold about 41%. As for time point: sample taken at primary tumor resection. Tumor, nontumor lung or frozen PBMC supplied whole RNA, sequenced without sorting. The source was PBMCs, collected at surgery. Every receptor here comes from a male donor with early-stage non-small cell lung cancer.

This chain joins TRBV4-2 and TRBJ2-7, with 7 nucleotides matching TRBD1. Looked up from germline, CDR1 is LGHNA and CDR2 is YNFKEQ. This CDR3 is 13 amino acids long. The trim removed 4 bases at V and 6 bases at J, leaving 6 bases unmatched. Here the CDR3 DNA reads TGTGCCAGCAGCCCCCAGGGGGAATCCGAGCAGTACTTC. Translating gives CASSPQGESEQYF.

This clonotype was detected a few times. V gene TRBV10-3 combines with J gene TRBJ2-5; TRBD2 matches 8 bases. Trimming cost V 5 bases and J 2 bases; bases outside gene matches: 7. The CDR3 covers 15 residues. Per germline, CDR1 ENHRY and CDR2 SYGVKD. This chain's CDR3 is CAISQAAGAQETQYF. CDR3 coding DNA: TGTGCCATCAGTCAAGCAGCGGGGGCACAAGAGACCCAGTACTTC.

This clonotype is hyperexpanded within its sample. The chain has TRBV28 and TRBJ2-1; 10 bases line up with TRBD2. In germline, CDR1 is MDHEN, CDR2 SYDVKM. CDR3 length: 16 amino acids. V was clipped by 2 bases and J by 3 bases; unmatched bases: 4. The CDR3 DNA follows: TGTGCCAGCAGTTTAGGAGCGGGGGGGTACTACAATGAGCAGTTCTTC. Its translation is CASSLGAGGYYNEQFF.

This clonotype was detected many times. CDR3 sequence reads: CASNSWVASNQPQHF. For the CDR3, the DNA is TGTGCCAGCAACTCTTGGGTGGCTAGCAATCAGCCCCAGCATTTT. V usage is TRBV28 and J usage is TRBJ1-5; no definite D call. V lost 7 bases to trimming and J lost 0 bases, with 13 bases between them. This CDR3 has 15 amino acids. Per the germline V gene, CDR1 is MDHEN and CDR2 is SYDVKM.

V usage is TRBV29-1 and J usage is TRBJ2-7; D is perhaps TRBD1 or TRBD2 (5 bases each). Trimming took off 0 bases at V and 13 bases at J, with 13 bases between the two ends. The CDR3 is made up of 11 amino acids. Germline assignment: CDR1 SQVTM and CDR2 ANQGSEA. Here the CDR3 reads CSVEDLGTAYF. The CDR3, as DNA: TGCAGCGTTGAAGATCTAGGGACGGCCTACTTC.

The V call is TRBV15, the J call TRBJ2-7; tentative D call: TRBD1 (6 bases). Germline V gene sequence: CDR1 LNHNV, CDR2 YYDKDF (reference sequence). CDR3 size: 15 residues. Between the trimmed V and J ends, which lost 2 bases and 0 bases, there was a span of 11 bases. The DNA for the CDR3 is TGTGCCACCAGCAGACCCACGGGACACTCCTACGAGCAGTACTTC. It is translated as CATSRPTGHSYEQYF.

Only a few counts were recorded for this clonotype. The genes are TRBV6-6 and TRBJ2-7; TRBD1 agrees at 12 bases. With 6 bases clipped from V and 3 bases from J, the junction kept 9 bases outside the gene matches. The CDR3 extends over 16 amino acids. From germline, CDR1 is MNHNY and CDR2 SVGAGI (reference sequence). This chain's CDR3 is CASRQSGTGGSYEQYF. The CDR3 DNA sequence: TGTGCCAGCAGGCAATCCGGGACAGGGGGCAGCTACGAGCAGTACTTC.

The chain recombines TRBV2 with TRBJ2-3; 10 bases are a match to TRBD2. Per the germline V gene, CDR1 is SNHLY and CDR2 is FYNNEI. Germline trimming cut 5 bases from V and 1 base from J; bases unmatched to any gene: 3. CDR3 length equals 15 residues. The CDR3: CASSPLAGGTDTQYF. CDR3 bases: TGTGCCAGCAGTCCTCTAGCGGGAGGCACAGATACGCAGTATTTT.

This clonotype was seen only a few times. V is TRBV27 and J is TRBJ2-5; D perhaps matches TRBD1 (7 bases). CDR1 is MNHEY and CDR2 is SMNVEV in the germline V gene (reference sequence). This CDR3 spans 17 amino acids. V dropped 5 bases and J dropped 5 bases, with 24 bases sitting between them. CDR3 amino acids: CASSLIPGSSGGETQYF. In DNA form, the CDR3 reads TGTGCCAGCAGTCTCATTCCGGGCTCTTCAGGGGGGGAGACCCAGTACTTC.

V gene TRBV29-1 combines with J gene TRBJ2-5, with 9 bases matching TRBD2. CDR3 length: 14 residues. V lost 7 bases to trimming and J lost 5 bases; unmatched junction nucleotides: 11. The germline CDR1 and CDR2 sequences are SQVTM and ANQGSEA. The CDR3 DNA reads TGCAGCGCCGATCGGCTAGCGGGACCGGAGACCCAGTACTTC. Its translation: CSADRLAGPETQYF.

This chain joins TRBV6-2 or TRBV6-3 and TRBJ2-2, with D possibly being TRBD1 (6 bases). Germline V gene sequence: CDR1 MNHEY, CDR2 SVGEGT. This CDR3 spans 18 amino acids. V was clipped by 1 base and J by 2 bases, with 17 bases between them. CDR3 bases: TGTGCCAGCAGTTACTTGGCAGGGGAATCCCCTAACACCGGGGAGCTGTTTTTT. The encoded protein is CASSYLAGESPNTGELFF.

This clonotype was counted a few times. The chain links TRBV3-1 to TRBJ2-7; D unclear. In germline, CDR1 is LGHDT, CDR2 YNNKEL (reference sequence). Trimming left V 4 bases short and J 1 base short, with 14 bases between. The CDR3 sequence is 15 residues long. CDR3 residues: CASSPFLGSSYEQYF. CDR3 in DNA: TGTGCCAGCAGCCCGTTCCTAGGCTCTTCCTACGAGCAGTACTTC.

This clonotype has just one count. It may be a read error: a sequence one base away is much more abundant. This chain joins TRBV10-3 and TRBJ2-2; 8 bases are shared with TRBD1. CDR3 size: 14 residues. Germline-derived CDR1 and CDR2 are ENHRY and SYGVKD. The CDR3 sequence: CVISRTGKPGELFF. The CDR3 DNA reads TGTGTCATCAGCCGGACAGGGAAACCCGGGGAGCTGTTTTTT.

This sequence joins TRBV28 and TRBJ1-6, with D hard to call. The CDR3 has 14 amino acids. CDR1 is MDHEN and CDR2 is SYDVKM in the germline V gene. V was pared by 1 base and J by 7 bases, with 8 bases between. CDR3 nucleotide sequence: TGTGCCAGCAGTTTATCTGGGGTCAATTCACCCCTCCACTTT. It codes for CASSLSGVNSPLHF.

The CDR3 region has the DNA TGTGCCAGTAGTATAGGGATGGTTTCCAGCACCGGGGAGCTGTTTTTT. Amino acids: CASSIGMVSSTGELFF. This chain links TRBV19 with TRBJ2-2; D remains unclear. The V end was cut by 1 base, the J end by 4 bases, with 13 bases between. Germline CDR1 reads LNHDA; CDR2 reads SQIVND (reference sequence). CDR3 length: 16 residues. Together with reference TRBV19 and TRBJ2-2, the CDR3 gives the full variable domain: DGGITQSPKYLFRKEGQNVTLSCEQNLNHDAMYWYRQDPGQGLRLIYYSQIVNDFQKGDIAEGYSVSREKKESFPLTVTSAQKNPTAFYLCASSIGMVSSTGELFFGEGSRLTVL.

This clonotype was counted a few times. The V gene is TRBV5-1, the J gene TRBJ2-7, with 8 bases fitting TRBD1. The germline V gene encodes CDR1 SGHRS and CDR2 YFSETQ. J gave up 2 bases and V 4 bases, and 8 bases lay outside the gene matches. The CDR3 consists of 15 residues. Here the CDR3 DNA reads TGCGCCAGCAGCCCGAGTGCGACAGGGGCCTACGAGCAGTACTTC. This sequence encodes CASSPSATGAYEQYF.

This clonotype occurred a few times. The rearrangement links TRBV12-3 or TRBV12-4 to TRBJ2-7; 11 bases are shared with TRBD1. The CDR3 is 17 amino acids. Trimming removed 6 bases from V and 0 bases from J; junction bases left unmatched: 10. Here the CDR3 DNA reads TGTGCCAGCAGGCGGACAGGGGGCTTACCCCTCTCCTACGAGCAGTACTTC. Its translation is CASRRTGGLPLSYEQYF.

This sequence joins TRBV6-6 and TRBJ2-3; 7 bases match TRBD1. This CDR3 has 16 residues. Trimming at V came to 5 bases and at J to 4 bases, leaving 12 bases not matched to a gene. Germline V gene data show CDR1 as MNHNY and CDR2 as SVGAGI (reference sequence). Here the CDR3 DNA reads TGTGCCAGCAGTCCCAACAGGGGCACGGGCGCAGATACGCAGTATTTT. It encodes CASSPNRGTGADTQYF.

This clonotype occurred a few times. The chain couples TRBV28 to TRBJ1-6; D is uncertain. Germline assignment: CDR1 MDHEN and CDR2 SYDVKM. The germline V and J ends were trimmed by 3 bases and 6 bases, with 6 bases remaining between them. The CDR3 sequence is 13 residues long. CDR3: CASSLERNSPLHF. The CDR3 region has the DNA TGTGCCAGCAGTTTGGAGCGTAATTCACCCCTCCACTTT.

The gene calls are TRBV27 and TRBJ1-2; weak D call: TRBD1 (6 bases). Trimming removed 5 bases from V and 0 bases from J, with 10 bases in between. The CDR3 contains 14 residues. Per the germline V gene, CDR1 is MNHEY and CDR2 is SMNVEV (reference sequence). The CDR3 is CASSPRTANYGYTF. The CDR3 DNA follows: TGTGCCAGCAGTCCTCGGACAGCTAACTATGGCTACACCTTC.

This clonotype was counted a few times. The V and J genes are TRBV20-1 and TRBJ2-1, with 8 bases that match TRBD1. Germline lookup yields CDR1 DFQATT and CDR2 SNEGSKA (reference sequence). The CDR3 has 15 amino acids. Trimming took 6 bases from V and 2 from J; bases not matched to a gene: 9. The CDR3 DNA follows: TGCAGTGCCCCCGCGGCACAGGGGGCCTACAATGAGCAGTTCTTC. It encodes CSAPAAQGAYNEQFF.

A remark on this clonotype: The junction differs from germline at one of its ends, possibly a read error. The chain has TRBV12-3 or TRBV12-4 and TRBJ2-1, with 12 bases fitting TRBD1. This CDR3 spans 16 amino acids. CDR3 bases: TGTGCCAGCAGTTTAGGCCGGGACAGGGGGCGAAATGCGCAGTTCTTC. Encoded protein: CASSLGRDRGRNAQFF.

This clonotype showed up just a few times. The chain employs TRBV28 and TRBJ2-1; D gene uncertain. V was trimmed by 3 bases and J by 10 bases, leaving 10 bases between them. This CDR3 comprises 12 residues. Germline V gene sequence: CDR1 MDHEN, CDR2 SYDVKM. Here the CDR3 DNA reads TGTGCCAGCAGTTTGGTCTCCCTGGAGCAGTTCTTC. Its protein product is CASSLVSLEQFF.

In this sample, this clonotype turned up a few times. V usage is TRBV7-9 and J usage is TRBJ2-6, with 9 positions matching TRBD1. CDR1 SEHNR and CDR2 FQNEAQ come from the germline V gene (reference sequence). The V segment lost 5 bases and the J segment 2 bases; nucleotides outside the gene matches: 4. The CDR3 loop spans 16 amino acids. The CDR3 loop reads CASSRTGAAGANVLTF. DNA for the CDR3: TGTGCCAGCAGCCGGACAGGGGCCGCTGGGGCCAACGTCCTGACTTTC.

The DNA for the CDR3 is TGTGCCAGCAGCTTAGACGGGGGCGCGGGGACTGAAGCTTTCTTT. Translation: CASSLDGGAGTEAFF. This chain uses TRBV11-2 with TRBJ1-1, with D perhaps matching TRBD1 (6 bases). Germline V lookup: CDR1 SGHAT, CDR2 FQNNGV. This CDR3 has 15 amino acids. With 0 bases removed from V and 5 bases from J, the gap between germline ends came to 13 bases.

This clonotype occurred many times. The genes are TRBV6-1 and TRBJ2-1; 12 bases align to TRBD2. V shed 5 bases and J 8 bases; nucleotides not matched to a gene: 7. Germline CDR1 and CDR2: MNHNS and SASEGT. CDR3 length: 15 residues. CDR3 region: CASSTRRTSGDEQFF. The CDR3 region has the DNA TGTGCCAGCAGTACCCGAAGGACTAGCGGGGATGAGCAGTTCTTC.

A note on this clonotype: One end of the junction is discordant with germline, which a read error may explain. The chain couples TRBV20-1 to TRBJ2-7; 10 bases map to TRBD1. Germline V CDR1 and CDR2: DFQATT, SNEGSKA (reference sequence). The CDR3 runs to 11 residues. The CDR3 is CSAGRDRGRNF. The CDR3 region has the DNA TGCAGTGCTGGCCGGGACAGGGGACGGAACTTC.

This clonotype was counted only a few times. This chain joins TRBV4-3 and TRBJ1-6; 10 bases match TRBD1. From germline, CDR1 is LGHNA and CDR2 YSLEER. The trim removed 6 bases at V and 6 bases at J, leaving 8 bases unmatched. The CDR3 consists of 16 residues. CDR3 in amino acids: CASRYRDRGVNSPLHF. The CDR3 DNA follows: TGCGCCAGCAGGTACCGGGACAGGGGAGTTAATTCACCCCTCCACTTT.

The chain links TRBV7-2 to TRBJ2-5, with a tentative D call TRBD1 (6 bases). V lost 7 bases, J lost 5 bases, and 14 bases lay in between. Germline V CDR1 and CDR2: SGHTA, FQGNSA. This CDR3 has 13 amino acids. CDR3 DNA: TGTGCCAGCACGGGACACTCTGTTGAGACCCAGTACTTC. This gives the protein CASTGHSVETQYF.

This clonotype showed up just a few times. In nucleotides, the CDR3 is TGTGCCAGCAGCGGGGGGACAGGGAGCAACTATGGCTACACCTTC. This sequence encodes CASSGGTGSNYGYTF. The V and J genes are TRBV7-2 and TRBJ1-2, with 9 bases that match TRBD1. Trimming removed 5 bases from V and 2 bases from J; junction bases left unmatched: 6. Germline loops: CDR1 SGHTA, CDR2 FQGNSA. This CDR3 has 15 amino acids.

This clonotype has more than one count but fewer than ten. The rearrangement uses TRBV4-2 and TRBJ1-4; perhaps TRBD1 as D (6 bases). Germline CDR1 LGHNA, CDR2 YNFKEQ. With 4 bases removed from V and 8 bases from J, the gap between germline ends came to 8 bases. The CDR3 has 12 amino acids. Written as DNA, the CDR3 is TGTGCCAGCAGCCCAGACAGGGAAAAACTGTTTTTT. Translating it yields CASSPDREKLFF.

The chain combines TRBV5-1 with TRBJ1-1; TRBD1 might be the D (5 bases). The CDR3 runs to 13 residues. Germline-derived CDR1 and CDR2 are SGHRS and YFSETQ. V was pared by 0 bases and J by 4 bases, with 7 bases between. The DNA of the CDR3 is TGCGCCAGCAGCTTGGGGGGGATCACTGAAGCTTTCTTT. It encodes CASSLGGITEAFF.